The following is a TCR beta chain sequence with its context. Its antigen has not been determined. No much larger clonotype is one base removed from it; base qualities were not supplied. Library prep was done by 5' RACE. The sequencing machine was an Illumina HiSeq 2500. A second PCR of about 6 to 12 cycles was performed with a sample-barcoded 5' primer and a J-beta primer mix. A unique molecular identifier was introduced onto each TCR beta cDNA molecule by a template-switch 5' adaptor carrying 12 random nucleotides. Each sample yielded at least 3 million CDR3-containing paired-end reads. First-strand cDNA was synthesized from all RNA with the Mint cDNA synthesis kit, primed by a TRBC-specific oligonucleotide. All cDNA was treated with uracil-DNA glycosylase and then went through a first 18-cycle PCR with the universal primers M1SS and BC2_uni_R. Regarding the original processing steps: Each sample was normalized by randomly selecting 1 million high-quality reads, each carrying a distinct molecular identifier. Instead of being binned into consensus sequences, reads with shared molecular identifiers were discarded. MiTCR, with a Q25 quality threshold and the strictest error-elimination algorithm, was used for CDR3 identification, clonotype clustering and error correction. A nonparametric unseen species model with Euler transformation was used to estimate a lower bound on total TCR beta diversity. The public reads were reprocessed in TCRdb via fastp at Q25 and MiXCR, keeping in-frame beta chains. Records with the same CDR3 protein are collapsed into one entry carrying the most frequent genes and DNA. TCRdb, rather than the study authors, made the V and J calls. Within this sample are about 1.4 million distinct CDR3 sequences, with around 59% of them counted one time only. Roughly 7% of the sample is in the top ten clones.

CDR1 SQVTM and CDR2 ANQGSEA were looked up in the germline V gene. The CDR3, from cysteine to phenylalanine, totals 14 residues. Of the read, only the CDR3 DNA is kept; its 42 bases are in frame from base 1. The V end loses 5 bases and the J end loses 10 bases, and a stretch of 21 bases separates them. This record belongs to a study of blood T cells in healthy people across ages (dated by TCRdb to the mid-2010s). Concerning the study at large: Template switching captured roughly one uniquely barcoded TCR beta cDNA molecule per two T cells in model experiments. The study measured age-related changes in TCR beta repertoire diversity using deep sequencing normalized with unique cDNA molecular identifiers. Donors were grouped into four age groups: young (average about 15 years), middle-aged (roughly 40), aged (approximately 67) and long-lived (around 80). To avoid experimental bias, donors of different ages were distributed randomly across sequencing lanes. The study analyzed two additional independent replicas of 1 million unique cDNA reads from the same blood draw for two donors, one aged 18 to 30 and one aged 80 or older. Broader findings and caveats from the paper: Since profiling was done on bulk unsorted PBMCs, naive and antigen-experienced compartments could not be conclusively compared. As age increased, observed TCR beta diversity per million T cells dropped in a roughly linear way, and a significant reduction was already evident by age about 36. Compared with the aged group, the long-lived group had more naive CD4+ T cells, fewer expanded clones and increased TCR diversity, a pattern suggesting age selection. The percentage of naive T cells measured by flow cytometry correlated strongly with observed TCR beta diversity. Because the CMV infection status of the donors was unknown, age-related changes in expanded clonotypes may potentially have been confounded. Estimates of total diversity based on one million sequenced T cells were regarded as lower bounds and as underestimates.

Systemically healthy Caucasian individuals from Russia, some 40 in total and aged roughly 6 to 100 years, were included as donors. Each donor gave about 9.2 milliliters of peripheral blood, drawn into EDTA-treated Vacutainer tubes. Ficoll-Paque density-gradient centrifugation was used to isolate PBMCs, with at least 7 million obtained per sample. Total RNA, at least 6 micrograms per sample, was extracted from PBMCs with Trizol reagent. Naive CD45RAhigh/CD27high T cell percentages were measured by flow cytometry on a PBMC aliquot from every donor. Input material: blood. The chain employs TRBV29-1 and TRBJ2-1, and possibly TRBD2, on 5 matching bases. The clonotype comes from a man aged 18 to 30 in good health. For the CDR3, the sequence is CSVRAPAAPIEQFF. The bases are TGCAGCGTTCGGGCCCCAGCGGCTCCTATAGAGCAGTTCTTC.